Here is one TCR beta chain with its context. What it recognizes is unknown. The data derive from a study of cytomegalovirus exposure and HLA in healthy donors. Turning to the study itself: In an early release, HLA-typed donors contributed 77 million or so unique TCR sequences. General study findings and limits: Sequencing probably produced one cluster of sequence variants that were highly shared. Prior analysis indicated that the majority of TCR beta V segments exhibited productivity approximately 87% or approximately 30% of the time.

Healthy people donating bone marrow made up the donors. PCR involved 60 Vbeta and 13 Jbeta primers. Assay used: immunoSEQ multiplex PCR; TCRdb lists only in-frame clones, some missing. The table includes about 180,000 clones, 77% detected once. This sequence originates from a woman aged 25 to 39 in good health and CMV-seropositive. The source material was PBMCs.

CDR3 loop: CASIRLAGFTDTQYF. In DNA form, the CDR3 reads TGTGCCAGCATCAGACTAGCGGGATTCACAGATACGCAGTATTTT. The gene calls are TRBV7-9 and TRBJ2-3; 11 bases are shared with TRBD2. The CDR3 spans 15 residues. From germline, CDR1 is SEHNR and CDR2 FQNEAQ (reference sequence). J gave up 2 bases and V 7 bases, and 5 bases lay outside the gene matches. The whole variable domain, filled in from reference TRBV7-9 and TRBJ2-3, reads DTGVSQNPRHKITKRGQNVTFRCDPISEHNRLYWYRQTLGQGPEFLTYFQNEAQLEKSRLLSDRFSAERPKGSFSTLEIQRTEQGDSAMYLCASIRLAGFTDTQYFGPGTRLTVL.